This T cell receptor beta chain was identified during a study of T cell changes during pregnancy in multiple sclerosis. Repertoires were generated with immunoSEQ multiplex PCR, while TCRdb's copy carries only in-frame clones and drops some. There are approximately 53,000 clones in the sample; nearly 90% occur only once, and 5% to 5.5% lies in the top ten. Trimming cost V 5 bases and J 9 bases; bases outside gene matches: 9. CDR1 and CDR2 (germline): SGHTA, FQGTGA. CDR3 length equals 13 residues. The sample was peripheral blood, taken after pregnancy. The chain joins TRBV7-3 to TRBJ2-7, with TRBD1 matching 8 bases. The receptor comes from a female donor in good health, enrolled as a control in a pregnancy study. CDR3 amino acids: CASSPGQGLGQYF. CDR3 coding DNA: TGTGCCAGCAGCCCCGGACAGGGTTTAGGGCAGTACTTC. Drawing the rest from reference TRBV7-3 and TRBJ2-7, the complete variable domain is GAGVSQTPSNKVTEKGKYVELRCDPISGHTALYWYRQSLGQGPEFLIYFQGTGAADDSGLPNDRFFAVRPEGSVSTLKIQRTERGDSAVYLCASSPGQGLGQYFGPGTRLTVT.